This T cell receptor beta chain was sequenced for a study of blood T cell repertoires in COVID-19. About the study: Samples came from the United States, Italy and Spain, spanning acute and convalescent COVID-19. PBMCs, B-cell-depleted T cells, or T cells provided the cDNA or gDNA that made up the material.

Original handling: Nucleated cell number was recorded as an estimate derived from reference gene primer amplification. Profiling relied on immunoSEQ multiplex PCR, and the TCRdb table lists in-frame clones only, not all of them. V, J and clone size derive from that table, while D and trimming were established from the DNA sequence. The profile shows 150,000 to 200,000 clones, roughly 80% of them singletons. Sequenced sample: peripheral blood. The sequence was collected from a woman between 65 and 79 years old with acute or convalescent COVID-19.

The CDR3 coding sequence is TGTGCCAGCAGCGCCTTCCTAGCGGATGAGCAGTTCTTC. Its protein product is CASSAFLADEQFF. V and J are TRBV9 and TRBJ2-1; TRBD2 aligns across 7 bases. CDR3 length: 13 residues. Germline CDR1 reads SGDLS; CDR2 reads YYNGEE. The ends lost 3 bases at V and 8 bases at J; junction bases unmatched: 5. Full variable domain (rest looked up from reference TRBV9 and TRBJ2-1): DSGVTQTPKHLITATGQRVTLRCSPRSGDLSVYWYQQSLDQGLQFLIQYYNGEERAKGNILERFSAQQFPDLHSELNLSSLELGDSALYFCASSAFLADEQFFGPGTRLTVL.